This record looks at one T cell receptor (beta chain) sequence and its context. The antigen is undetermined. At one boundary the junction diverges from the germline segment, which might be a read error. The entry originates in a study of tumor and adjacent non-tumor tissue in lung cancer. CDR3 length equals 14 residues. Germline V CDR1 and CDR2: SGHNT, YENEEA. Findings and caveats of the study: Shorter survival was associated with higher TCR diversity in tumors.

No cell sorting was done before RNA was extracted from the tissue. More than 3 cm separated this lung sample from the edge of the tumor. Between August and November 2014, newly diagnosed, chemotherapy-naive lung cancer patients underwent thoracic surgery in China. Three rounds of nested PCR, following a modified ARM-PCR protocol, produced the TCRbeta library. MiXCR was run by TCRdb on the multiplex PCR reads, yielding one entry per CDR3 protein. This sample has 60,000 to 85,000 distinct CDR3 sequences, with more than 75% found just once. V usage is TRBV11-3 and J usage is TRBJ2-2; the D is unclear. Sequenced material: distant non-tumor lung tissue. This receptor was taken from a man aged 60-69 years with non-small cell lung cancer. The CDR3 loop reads CASSLIPNIRELFF. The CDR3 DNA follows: TGTGCCAGTAGCTTAATTCCGAACATCAGGGAGCTGTTTTTT.